One sample yielded the 21 T cell receptor beta chains listed below, sequenced in a study of T cell repertoires in cytomegalovirus infection. One entry per CDR3 protein, called by TCRdb with MiXCR from the reads. The sample yields about 180,000 distinct CDR3 sequences, approximately 14% seen once. The sequencing sample was made of PBMCs. These receptors were collected from a human donor in good health (CMV status not recorded). Some clones in this sample may be carry-over from other donors' samples.

The genes are TRBV7-3 and TRBJ2-1; no clear D. The CDR3 covers 13 residues. Trimming took off 2 bases at V and 8 bases at J, with 10 bases between the two ends. The germline gives CDR1 SGHTA, CDR2 FQGTGA. The CDR3 DNA is TGTGCCAGCAGCTTATTGTCGGGCGATGAGCAGTTCTTC. Translation: CASSLLSGDEQFF.

The V gene is TRBV12-3 or TRBV12-4, the J gene TRBJ1-1; D remains ambiguous. The V end lost 7 bases, the J end lost 1 base, and 4 bases lay between the germline ends. This CDR3 has 11 residues. DNA for the CDR3: TGTGCCAGCACCACGAACACTGAAGCTTTCTTT. Encoded protein: CASTTNTEAFF.

This clonotype came up many times. V usage is TRBV29-1 and J usage is TRBJ2-7; either TRBD1 or TRBD2 may fit D (5 bases each). The germline V gene encodes CDR1 SQVTM and CDR2 ANQGSEA. This CDR3 spans 14 amino acids. V was shortened by 2 bases and J by 0 bases, with 11 bases between the two germline ends. CDR3 DNA sequence: TGCAGCGTTGAATTGGGGGTGTCCTCCTACGAGCAGTACTTC. Its protein is CSVELGVSSYEQYF.

This clonotype came up a few times. The chain links TRBV18 to TRBJ2-1, with 11 nucleotides matching TRBD1. CDR1 is KGHSH, CDR2 LQKENI, per germline. The V segment lost 2 bases and the J segment 6 bases; nucleotides outside the gene matches: 3. The CDR3 is 15 amino acids. CDR3 loop: CASSPSGTGGNEQFF. CDR3 in DNA: TGTGCCAGCTCACCATCCGGGACAGGGGGCAATGAGCAGTTCTTC. The full variable domain, rest sourced from reference TRBV18 and TRBJ2-1, is NAGVMQNPRHLVRRRGQEARLRCSPMKGHSHVYWYRQLPEEGLKFMVYLQKENIIDESGMPKERFSAEFPKEGPSILRIQQVVRGDSAAYFCASSPSGTGGNEQFFGPGTRLTVL.

This clonotype was detected ten times or more. V is TRBV12-3 or TRBV12-4 and J is TRBJ1-1; perhaps TRBD1 as D (6 bases). Trimming removed 2 bases from V and 10 bases from J, with 11 bases in between. The CDR3 sequence is 12 residues long. The CDR3 nucleotides read TGTGCCAGCAGTTTATTACAGGGTGGAGCTTTCTTT. As protein: CASSLLQGGAFF.

This clonotype was recorded a few times. The rearrangement links TRBV28 to TRBJ1-5; 8 nucleotides match TRBD1. CDR1 MDHEN and CDR2 SYDVKM come from the germline V gene. The CDR3 is 15 amino acids. With V trimmed by 7 bases and J by 4 bases, 9 bases remained unmatched. CDR3 DNA: TGTGCCAGCACAGGGGGCAGAGTCCCAAATCAGCCCCAGCATTTT. Translation: CASTGGRVPNQPQHF.

This clonotype turned up a few times. The chain combines TRBV29-1 with TRBJ1-5, with D unclear. Germline assignment: CDR1 SQVTM and CDR2 ANQGSEA. The ends were cut back, 4 bases at V and 3 bases at J, with 7 bases in the middle. CDR3 length: 12 residues. The CDR3 here is CSVGRNNQPQHF. The CDR3 region has the DNA TGCAGCGTTGGAAGGAACAATCAGCCCCAGCATTTT.

This clonotype has at least ten counts. The chain combines TRBV7-4 with TRBJ1-5; D not resolved. The germline V and J ends were trimmed by 3 bases and 1 base, with 10 bases remaining between them. Germline assignment: CDR1 SGHVT and CDR2 SQSDAQ. The CDR3 is made up of 15 amino acids. CDR3 in amino acids: CASSFSGESNQPQHF. The DNA of the CDR3 is TGTGCCAGCAGCTTTTCAGGAGAGAGCAATCAGCCCCAGCATTTT.

This clonotype was detected a few times. This chain uses TRBV28 with TRBJ1-1, with TRBD1 as a possible D gene (5 bases). Germline V gene data show CDR1 as MDHEN and CDR2 as SYDVKM. Trimming removed 1 base at V and 6 bases at J, with 12 bases between. The CDR3 runs 14 residues. CDR3 residues: CASSLLRGRAEAFF. The DNA for the CDR3 is TGTGCCAGCAGTTTATTGAGGGGTAGGGCTGAAGCTTTCTTT. Drawing the rest from reference TRBV28 and TRBJ1-1, the complete variable domain is DVKVTQSSRYLVKRTGEKVFLECVQDMDHENMFWYRQDPGLGLRLIYFSYDVKMKEKGDIPEGYSVSREKKERFSLILESASTNQTSMYLCASSLLRGRAEAFFGQGTRLTVV.

There are many counts of this clonotype. V and J are TRBV7-2 and TRBJ2-4; a possible D gene is TRBD2 (5 bases). The CDR3 has 14 amino acids. CDR1 is SGHTA and CDR2 is FQGNSA in the germline V gene. The V gene lost 4 bases and the J gene lost 0 bases, with 7 bases spanning the gap. The CDR3 loop reads CASSSGLAKNIQYF. In DNA, the CDR3 is TGTGCCAGCAGCTCAGGACTAGCCAAAAACATTCAGTACTTC.

This clonotype has more than one count but fewer than ten. The chain combines TRBV19 with TRBJ2-3, with D perhaps TRBD2 (7 bases). Germline CDR1 is LNHDA and CDR2 is SQIVND (reference sequence). V was clipped by 3 bases and J by 3 bases, with 13 bases between them. CDR3 length: 15 residues. CDR3 sequence: CASSMGGRGTDTQYF. The CDR3 nucleotides read TGTGCCAGTAGTATGGGGGGGCGCGGTACAGATACGCAGTATTTT.

The CDR3 region is CASSLGSIISGANVLTF. CDR3 DNA: TGTGCCAGCAGTTTGGGCAGTATAATCTCTGGGGCCAACGTCCTGACTTTC. The chain carries TRBV28 and TRBJ2-6; the D is unclear. V gave up 3 bases and J gave up 0 bases, with 12 bases separating them. Germline V gene lookup returns CDR1 MDHEN and CDR2 SYDVKM. This CDR3 has 17 amino acids.

V usage is TRBV6-2 or TRBV6-3 and J usage is TRBJ1-1, with no clear D. Germline V gene data show CDR1 as MNHEY and CDR2 as SVGEGT. The CDR3 consists of 15 residues. Trimming pared 5 bases from V and 4 bases from J, leaving 17 bases between. DNA of the CDR3: TGTGCCAGCAGTCCGCTCGCCATCGGAGGCACTGAAGCTTTCTTT. It translates to CASSPLAIGGTEAFF.

In its sample, this clonotype was seen many times. The chain joins TRBV7-2 to TRBJ2-7; 8 nucleotides agree with TRBD2. Losses at the gene ends were 3 bases for V and 7 bases for J; bases not matched to a gene: 5. The CDR3 runs to 13 residues. Germline V CDR1 and CDR2: SGHTA, FQGNSA. The CDR3 loop is CASSLTSVREQYF. The CDR3, as DNA: TGTGCCAGCAGCTTGACTAGCGTAAGGGAGCAGTACTTC.

This clonotype was counted only a few times. V is TRBV7-2 and J is TRBJ2-4; either TRBD1 or TRBD2 may supply D (5 bases each). With 5 bases removed from V and 0 bases from J, the gap between germline ends came to 17 bases. The CDR3 consists of 17 residues. CDR1 SGHTA and CDR2 FQGNSA come from the germline V gene. The CDR3 protein is CASSPRRGTLAKNIQYF. In nucleotides, the CDR3 is TGTGCCAGCAGCCCGAGGCGAGGGACCCTAGCCAAAAACATTCAGTACTTC.

Many counts were recorded for this clonotype. The chain recombines TRBV7-8 with TRBJ2-2, with unresolved D. CDR1 and CDR2 (germline): SGHVS, FQNEAQ. The V end lost 1 base, the J end lost 5 bases, and 11 bases lay between the germline ends. The CDR3 spans 15 residues. CDR3 bases: TGTGCCAGCAGCTTAGTCCGACTTAGAACCGGGGAGCTGTTTTTT. This codes for CASSLVRLRTGELFF. The complete variable domain, with remaining parts taken from reference TRBV7-8 and TRBJ2-2, reads GAGVSQSPRYKVAKRGQDVALRCDPISGHVSLFWYQQALGQGPEFLTYFQNEAQLDKSGLPSDRFFAERPEGSVSTLKIQRTQQEDSAVYLCASSLVRLRTGELFFGEGSRLTVL.

With regard to this clonotype: A much more abundant neighbour one base away suggests this may be a read error. V is TRBV7-8 and J is TRBJ1-1; D may be TRBD1 (5 bases). Between the trimmed V and J ends, which lost 5 bases and 7 bases, there was a span of 20 bases. There are 15 residues in the CDR3. Germline V gives CDR1 SGHVS, CDR2 FQNEAQ. DNA of the CDR3: TGTGCCAGCAGCCCCCTAGTCTGGGGGAAGGGTGAAGCTTTCTTT. Protein product: CASSPLVWGKGEAFF.

The rearrangement links TRBV4-2 to TRBJ2-2, with 8 bases aligning to TRBD2. With V trimmed by 4 bases and J by 1 base, 17 bases remained unmatched. Germline CDR1 reads LGHNA; CDR2 reads YNFKEQ. CDR3 size: 20 residues. This CDR3 reads CASSPSFSSGSIKNTGELFF. The CDR3, as DNA: TGTGCCAGCAGCCCCAGTTTCTCTAGCGGGTCGATTAAGAACACCGGGGAGCTGTTTTTT.

This clonotype was counted only a few times. The chain couples TRBV10-3 to TRBJ1-2, with TRBD1 matching 8 bases. V lost 0 bases, J lost 4 bases, and 4 bases stayed unmatched. Germline V gene lookup returns CDR1 ENHRY and CDR2 SYGVKD. This CDR3 spans 15 amino acids. The CDR3, as DNA: TGTGCCATCAGTGAGTCGACAGGGGTCCTCTATGGCTACACCTTC. Its protein is CAISESTGVLYGYTF.

The V and J genes are TRBV2 and TRBJ1-4, with 7 positions matching TRBD1. V lost 8 bases to trimming and J lost 0 bases; unmatched junction nucleotides: 9. CDR1 SNHLY and CDR2 FYNNEI come from the germline V gene. The CDR3 has 16 residues. This CDR3 is CASSGGQSATNEKLFF. CDR3 coding DNA: TGTGCCAGCTCGGGGGGACAGTCTGCAACTAATGAAAAACTGTTTTTT.

The J gene is TRBJ2-1, the V gene TRBV20-1, with 10 bases lining up with TRBD2. The CDR3 extends over 14 amino acids. CDR1 and CDR2 from the germline V gene are DFQATT and SNEGSKA (reference sequence). The V segment lost 6 bases and the J segment 8 bases; nucleotides outside the gene matches: 10. CDR3 amino acids: CSALWTSGEDEQFF. As DNA, the CDR3 is TGCAGTGCCCTATGGACTAGCGGAGAGGATGAGCAGTTCTTC.